This is a list of T cell receptor beta chains from one sample in a study of GPR56 and killer-like receptors on CD4 memory cells. From its re-call of the reads, TCRdb lists each CDR3 protein once, without DNA. The table counts about 990 distinct CDR3 sequences; under 20% lies in the top ten. Input material: memory CD4+ T cells from blood. These receptors came from a human donor in good health. CDR3s include the opening cysteine and the closing phenylalanine or tryptophan. Part of the rows lack a size; the others show once, few, many or a class for expanded clones.

TRBJ1-5	medium-sized	TRBV25-1	CASSEKSDNQPQHF
TRBJ1-4	-	TRBV28	CASSPDRGRVEKLFF
TRBJ2-7	-	TRBV2	CASTRDSYEQYF
TRBJ1-4	large	TRBV28	CASSRLGATNEKLFF
TRBJ1-1	medium-sized	TRBV29-1	CSVDTGFTEAFF
TRBJ2-1	-	TRBV11-2	CASSLDNSREGEQFF
TRBJ2-7	large	TRBV6-1	CASRIDRVDEQYF
TRBJ2-5	-	TRBV23-1	CASTVIGLAGEETQYF
TRBJ2-1	-	TRBV20-1	CSARTLGAGGPNEQFF
TRBJ2-1	-	TRBV28	CASSWTSGRARQNNEQFF
TRBJ1-1	medium-sized	TRBV5-6	CASSLAEGINTEAFF
TRBJ2-1	medium-sized	TRBV7-9	CASSPRYRVGLVNEQFF
TRBJ2-6	large	TRBV6-5	CASSYGAQTSGANVLTF
TRBJ1-5	large	TRBV6-1	CASSEPGISNQPQHF
TRBJ2-7	-	TRBV4-3	CASSQDLSGAIYEQYF
TRBJ1-1	-	TRBV7-3	CASSLQANTEAFF
TRBJ2-6	-	TRBV12-3/TRBV12-4	CASSDQGFGANVLTF
TRBJ2-5	-	TRBV7-2	CASSLAGETQYF
TRBJ2-7	-	TRBV20-1	CSARDHRRVWGGEYEQYF
TRBJ1-4	-	TRBV20-1	CSARRQPGTEKLFF
TRBJ2-3	large	TRBV6-2/TRBV6-3	CASSTPTSATDTQYF
TRBJ1-3	medium-sized	TRBV12-3/TRBV12-4	CASTRDGNSGNTIYF
TRBJ2-7	-	TRBV12-3/TRBV12-4	CASSLNRNYEQYF
TRBJ1-2	large	TRBV6-5	CASSRLGTESLNYGYTF
TRBJ2-7	medium-sized	TRBV28	CASSPPELRAYEQYF
TRBJ1-5	-	TRBV20-1	CSAREGQGGQPQHF
TRBJ1-2	medium-sized	TRBV7-9	CASSLPSYGYTF
TRBJ2-1	large	TRBV24-1	CATSGERERAYNEQFF
TRBJ1-2	large	TRBV6-5	CASSPRTLGYGYTF